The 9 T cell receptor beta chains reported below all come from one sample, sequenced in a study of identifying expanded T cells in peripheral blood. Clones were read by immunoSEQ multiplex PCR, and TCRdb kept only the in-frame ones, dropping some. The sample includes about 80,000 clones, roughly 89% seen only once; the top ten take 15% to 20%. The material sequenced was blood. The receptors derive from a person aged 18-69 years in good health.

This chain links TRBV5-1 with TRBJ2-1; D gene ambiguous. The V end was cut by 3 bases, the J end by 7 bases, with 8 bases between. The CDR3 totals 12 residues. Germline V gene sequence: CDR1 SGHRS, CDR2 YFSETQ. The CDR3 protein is CASSWAGNEQFF. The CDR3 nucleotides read TGCGCCAGCAGCTGGGCTGGGAATGAGCAGTTCTTC.

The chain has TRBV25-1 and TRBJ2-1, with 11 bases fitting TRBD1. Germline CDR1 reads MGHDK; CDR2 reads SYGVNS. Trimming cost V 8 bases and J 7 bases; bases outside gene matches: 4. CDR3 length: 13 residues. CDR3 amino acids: CASGTGGGNEQFF. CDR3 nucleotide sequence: TGTGCCAGCGGGACAGGGGGGGGTAATGAGCAGTTCTTC.

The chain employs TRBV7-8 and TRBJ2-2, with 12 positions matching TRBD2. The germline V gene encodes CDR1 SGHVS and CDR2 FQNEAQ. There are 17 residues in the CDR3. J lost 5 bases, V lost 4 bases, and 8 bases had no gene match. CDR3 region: CASSSPGLAGTTGELFF. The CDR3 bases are TGTGCCAGCAGCTCTCCCGGACTAGCGGGAACTACCGGGGAGCTGTTTTTT.

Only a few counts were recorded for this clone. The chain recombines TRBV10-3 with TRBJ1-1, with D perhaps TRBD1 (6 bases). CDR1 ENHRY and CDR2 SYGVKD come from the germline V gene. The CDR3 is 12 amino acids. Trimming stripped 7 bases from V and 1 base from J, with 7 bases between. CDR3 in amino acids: CAITRGNTEAFF. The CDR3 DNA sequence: TGTGCCATCACCAGGGGGAACACTGAAGCTTTCTTT.

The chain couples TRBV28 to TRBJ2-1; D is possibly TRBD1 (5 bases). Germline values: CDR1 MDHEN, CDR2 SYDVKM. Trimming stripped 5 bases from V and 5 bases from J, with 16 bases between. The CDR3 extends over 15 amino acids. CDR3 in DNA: TGTGCCAGCAGTCCTCCTCGGCAGGGTCACAATGAGCAGTTCTTC. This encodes CASSPPRQGHNEQFF.

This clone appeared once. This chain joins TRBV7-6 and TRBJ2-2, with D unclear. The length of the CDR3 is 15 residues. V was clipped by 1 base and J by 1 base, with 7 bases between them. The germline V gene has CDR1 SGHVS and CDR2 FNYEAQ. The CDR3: CASSLGPGNTGELFF. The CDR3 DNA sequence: TGTGCCAGCAGCTTAGGACCCGGGAACACCGGGGAGCTGTTTTTT.

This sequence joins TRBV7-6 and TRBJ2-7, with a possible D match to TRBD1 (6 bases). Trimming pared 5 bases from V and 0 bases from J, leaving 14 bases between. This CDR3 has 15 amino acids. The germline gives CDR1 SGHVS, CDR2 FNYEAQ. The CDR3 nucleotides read TGTGCCAGCAGCCGCCAACAGGGAATCTCCTACGAGCAGTACTTC. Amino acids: CASSRQQGISYEQYF.

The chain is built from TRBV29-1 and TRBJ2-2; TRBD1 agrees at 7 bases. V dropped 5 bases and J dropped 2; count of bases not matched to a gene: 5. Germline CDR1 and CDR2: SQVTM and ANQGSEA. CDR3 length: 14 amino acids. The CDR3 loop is CSVLGQTNTGELFF. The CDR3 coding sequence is TGCAGCGTTCTGGGACAGACAAACACCGGGGAGCTGTTTTTT.

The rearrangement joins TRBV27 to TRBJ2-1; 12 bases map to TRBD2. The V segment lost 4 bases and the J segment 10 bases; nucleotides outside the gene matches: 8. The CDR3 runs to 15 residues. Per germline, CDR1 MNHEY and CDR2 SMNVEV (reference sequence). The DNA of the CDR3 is TGTGCCAGCAGTTCCCGGACTAGCGGGAAGCGCGAGCAGTTCTTC. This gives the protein CASSSRTSGKREQFF.